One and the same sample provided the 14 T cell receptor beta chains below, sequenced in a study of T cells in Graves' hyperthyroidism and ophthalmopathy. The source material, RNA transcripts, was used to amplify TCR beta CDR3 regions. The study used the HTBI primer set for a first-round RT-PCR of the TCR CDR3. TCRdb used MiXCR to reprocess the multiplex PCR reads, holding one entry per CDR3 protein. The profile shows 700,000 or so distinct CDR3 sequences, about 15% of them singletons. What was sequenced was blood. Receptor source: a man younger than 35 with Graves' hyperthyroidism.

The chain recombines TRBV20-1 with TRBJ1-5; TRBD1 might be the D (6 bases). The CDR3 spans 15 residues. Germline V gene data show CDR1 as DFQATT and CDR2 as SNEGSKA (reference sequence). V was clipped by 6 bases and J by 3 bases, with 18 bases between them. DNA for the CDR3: TGCAGTGCCTCTATAGGGGGGACGACCAATCAGCCCCAGCATTTT. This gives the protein CSASIGGTTNQPQHF.

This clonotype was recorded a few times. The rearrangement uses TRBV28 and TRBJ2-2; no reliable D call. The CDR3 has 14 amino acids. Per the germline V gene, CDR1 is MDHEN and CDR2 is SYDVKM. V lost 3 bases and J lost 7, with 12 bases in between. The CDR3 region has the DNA TGTGCCAGCAGTTTGTCCACTAAAATCGGGGAGCTGTTTTTT. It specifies CASSLSTKIGELFF.

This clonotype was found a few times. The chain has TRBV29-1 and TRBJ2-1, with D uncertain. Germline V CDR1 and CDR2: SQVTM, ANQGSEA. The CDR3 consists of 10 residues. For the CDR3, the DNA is TGCGATCTTAATAACAATGAGCAGTTCTTC. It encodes CDLNNNEQFF.

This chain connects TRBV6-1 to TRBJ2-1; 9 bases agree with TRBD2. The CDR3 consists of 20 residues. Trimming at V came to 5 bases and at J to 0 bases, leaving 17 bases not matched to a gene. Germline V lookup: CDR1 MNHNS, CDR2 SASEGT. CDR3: CASSSGGLASIRGSYNEQFF. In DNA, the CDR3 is TGTGCCAGCAGTAGCGGCGGACTAGCGTCAATCAGAGGCTCCTACAATGAGCAGTTCTTC.

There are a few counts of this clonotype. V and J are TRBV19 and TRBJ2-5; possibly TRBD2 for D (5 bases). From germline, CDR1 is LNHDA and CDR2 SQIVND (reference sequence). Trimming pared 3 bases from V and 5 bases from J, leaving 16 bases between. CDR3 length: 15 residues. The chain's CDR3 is CASSMRGLAPETQYF. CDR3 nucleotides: TGTGCCAGTAGTATGAGAGGGCTAGCCCCCGAGACCCAGTACTTC. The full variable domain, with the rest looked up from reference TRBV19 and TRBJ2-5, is DGGITQSPKYLFRKEGQNVTLSCEQNLNHDAMYWYRQDPGQGLRLIYYSQIVNDFQKGDIAEGYSVSREKKESFPLTVTSAQKNPTAFYLCASSMRGLAPETQYFGPGTRLLVL.

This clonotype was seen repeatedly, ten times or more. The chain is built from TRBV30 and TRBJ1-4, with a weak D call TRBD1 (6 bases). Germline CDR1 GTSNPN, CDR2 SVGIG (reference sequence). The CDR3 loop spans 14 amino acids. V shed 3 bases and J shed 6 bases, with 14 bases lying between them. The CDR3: CAWSARGSDEKLFF. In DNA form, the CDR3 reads TGTGCCTGGAGCGCTAGGGGGAGTGATGAAAAACTGTTTTTT.

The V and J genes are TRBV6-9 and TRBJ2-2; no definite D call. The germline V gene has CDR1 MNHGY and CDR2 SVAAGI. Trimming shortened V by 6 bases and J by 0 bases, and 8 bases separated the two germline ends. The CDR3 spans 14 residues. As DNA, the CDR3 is TGTGCCAGCAGATTTCAATCGAACACCGGGGAGCTGTTTTTT. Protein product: CASRFQSNTGELFF.

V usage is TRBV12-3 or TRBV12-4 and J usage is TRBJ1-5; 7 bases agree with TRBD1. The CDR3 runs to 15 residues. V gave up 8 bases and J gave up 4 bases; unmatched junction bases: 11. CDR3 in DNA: TGTGCCAGCTCCTTTCAGGGGGGCTCTAATCAGCCCCAGCATTTT. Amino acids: CASSFQGGSNQPQHF.

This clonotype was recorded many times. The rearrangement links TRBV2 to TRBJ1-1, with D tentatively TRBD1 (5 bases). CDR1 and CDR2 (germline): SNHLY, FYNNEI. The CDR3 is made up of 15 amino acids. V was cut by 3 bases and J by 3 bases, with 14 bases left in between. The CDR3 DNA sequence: TGTGCCAGCAGTGATATGAGAGGGGTGGACACTGAAGCTTTCTTT. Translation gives CASSDMRGVDTEAFF.

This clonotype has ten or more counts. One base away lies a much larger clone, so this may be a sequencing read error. The CDR3 DNA is TGTGCCAGCAGCAAGATGAACACTGAAGCTTTCTTT. Encoded protein: CASSKMNTEAFF. The chain carries TRBV3-1 and TRBJ1-1; unclear D gene. The germline V and J ends were trimmed by 5 bases and 0 bases, with 4 bases remaining between them. The germline gives CDR1 LGHDT, CDR2 YNNKEL (reference sequence). The length of the CDR3 is 12 residues.

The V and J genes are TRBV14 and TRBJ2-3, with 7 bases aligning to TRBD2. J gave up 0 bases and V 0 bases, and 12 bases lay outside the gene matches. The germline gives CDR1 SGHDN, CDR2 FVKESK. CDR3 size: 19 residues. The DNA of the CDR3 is TGTGCCAGCAGCCAAGATCTAGCGGTAGCCATGCCTAGCACAGATACGCAGTATTTT. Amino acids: CASSQDLAVAMPSTDTQYF.

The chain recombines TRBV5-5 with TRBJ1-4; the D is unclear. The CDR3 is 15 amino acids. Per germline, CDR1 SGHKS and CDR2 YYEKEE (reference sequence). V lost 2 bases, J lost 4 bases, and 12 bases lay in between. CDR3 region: CASSFQGRRNEKLFF. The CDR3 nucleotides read TGTGCCAGCAGCTTCCAAGGAAGACGTAATGAAAAACTGTTTTTT. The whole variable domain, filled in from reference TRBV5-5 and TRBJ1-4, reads DAGVTQSPTHLIKTRGQQVTLRCSPISGHKSVSWYQQVLGQGPQFIFQYYEKEERGRGNFPDRFSARQFPNYSSELNVNALLLGDSALYLCASSFQGRRNEKLFFGSGTQLSVL.

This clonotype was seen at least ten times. This CDR3 is CASSLIGGLLGIGELFF. The DNA for the CDR3 is TGTGCCAGCAGTTTAATAGGAGGGTTGCTCGGGATCGGGGAGCTGTTTTTT. The chain links TRBV27 to TRBJ2-2, with D possibly being TRBD2 (6 bases). In germline, CDR1 is MNHEY, CDR2 SMNVEV (reference sequence). V lost 2 bases and J 7 bases, leaving 20 bases between the germline ends. The CDR3 loop spans 17 amino acids.

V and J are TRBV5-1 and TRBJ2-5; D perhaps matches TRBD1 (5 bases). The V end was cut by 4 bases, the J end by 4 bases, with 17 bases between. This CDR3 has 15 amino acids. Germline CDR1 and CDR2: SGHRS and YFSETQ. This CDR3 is CASSGQGIWGETQYF. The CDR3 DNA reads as TGCGCCAGCAGCGGGCAGGGTATTTGGGGAGAGACCCAGTACTTC.